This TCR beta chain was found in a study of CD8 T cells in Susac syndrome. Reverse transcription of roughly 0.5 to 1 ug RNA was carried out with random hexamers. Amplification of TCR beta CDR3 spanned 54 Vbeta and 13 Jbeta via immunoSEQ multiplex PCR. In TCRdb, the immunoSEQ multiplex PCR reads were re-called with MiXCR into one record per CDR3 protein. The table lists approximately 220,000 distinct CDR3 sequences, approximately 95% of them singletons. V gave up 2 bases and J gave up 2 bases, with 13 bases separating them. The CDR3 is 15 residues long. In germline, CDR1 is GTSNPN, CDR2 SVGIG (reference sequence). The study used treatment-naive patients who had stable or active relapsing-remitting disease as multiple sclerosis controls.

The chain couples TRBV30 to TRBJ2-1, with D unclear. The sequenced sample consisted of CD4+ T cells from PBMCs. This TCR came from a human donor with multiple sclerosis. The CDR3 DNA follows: TGTGCCTGGAGTCTCCCAGGCGGCCCCTACAATGAGCAGTTCTTC. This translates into CAWSLPGGPYNEQFF.